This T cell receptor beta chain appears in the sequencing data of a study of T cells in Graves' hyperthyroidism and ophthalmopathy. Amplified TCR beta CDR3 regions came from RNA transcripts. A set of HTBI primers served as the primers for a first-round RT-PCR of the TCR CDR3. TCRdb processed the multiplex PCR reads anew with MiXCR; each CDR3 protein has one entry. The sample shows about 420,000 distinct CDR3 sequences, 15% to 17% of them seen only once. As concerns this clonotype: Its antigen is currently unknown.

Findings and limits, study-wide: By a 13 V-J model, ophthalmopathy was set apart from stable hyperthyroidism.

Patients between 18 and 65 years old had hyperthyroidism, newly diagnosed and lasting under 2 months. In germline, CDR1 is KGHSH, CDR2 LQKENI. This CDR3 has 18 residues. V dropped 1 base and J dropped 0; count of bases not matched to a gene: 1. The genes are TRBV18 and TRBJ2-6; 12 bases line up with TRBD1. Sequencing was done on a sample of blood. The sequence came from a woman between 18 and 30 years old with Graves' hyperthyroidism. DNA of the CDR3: TGTGCCAGCTCACCACTGGGACAGGGGGCCTCTGGGGCCAACGTCCTGACTTTC. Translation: CASSPLGQGASGANVLTF.